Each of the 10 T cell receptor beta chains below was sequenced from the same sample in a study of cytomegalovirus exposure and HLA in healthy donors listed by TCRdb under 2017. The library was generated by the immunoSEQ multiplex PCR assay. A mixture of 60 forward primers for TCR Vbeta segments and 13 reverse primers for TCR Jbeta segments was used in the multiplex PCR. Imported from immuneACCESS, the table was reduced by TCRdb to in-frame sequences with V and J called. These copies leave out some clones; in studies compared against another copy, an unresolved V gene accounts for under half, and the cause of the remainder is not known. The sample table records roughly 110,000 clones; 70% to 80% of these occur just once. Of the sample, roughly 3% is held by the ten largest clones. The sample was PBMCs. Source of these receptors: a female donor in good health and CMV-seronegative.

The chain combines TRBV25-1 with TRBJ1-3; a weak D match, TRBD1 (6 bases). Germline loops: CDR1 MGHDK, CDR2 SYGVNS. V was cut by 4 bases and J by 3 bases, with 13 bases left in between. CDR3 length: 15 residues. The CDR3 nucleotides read TGTGCCAGCAGTGCGAAAAACAGGGTTGGAAACACCATATATTTT. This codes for CASSAKNRVGNTIYF.

Here the CDR3 DNA reads TGTGCCAGCAGCCTGCAGGGGCCCCATGAGCAGTTCTTC. This sequence encodes CASSLQGPHEQFF. The V and J genes are TRBV5-4 and TRBJ2-1, with a tentative D call TRBD1 (6 bases). Germline V gene data show CDR1 as SGHNT and CDR2 as YYREEE (reference sequence). There are 13 residues in the CDR3. V was trimmed by 4 bases and J by 8 bases, leaving 13 bases between them.

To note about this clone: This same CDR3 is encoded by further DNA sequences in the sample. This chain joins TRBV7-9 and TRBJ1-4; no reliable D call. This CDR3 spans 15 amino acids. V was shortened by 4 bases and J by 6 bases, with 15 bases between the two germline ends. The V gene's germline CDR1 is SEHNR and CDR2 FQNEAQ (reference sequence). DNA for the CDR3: TGTGCCAGCAGCTCGGGATTTCAAGTCGATGAAAAACTGTTTTTT. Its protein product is CASSSGFQVDEKLFF. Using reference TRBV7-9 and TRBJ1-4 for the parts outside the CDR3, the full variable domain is DTGVSQNPRHKITKRGQNVTFRCDPISEHNRLYWYRQTLGQGPEFLTYFQNEAQLEKSRLLSDRFSAERPKGSFSTLEIQRTEQGDSAMYLCASSSGFQVDEKLFFGSGTQLSVL.

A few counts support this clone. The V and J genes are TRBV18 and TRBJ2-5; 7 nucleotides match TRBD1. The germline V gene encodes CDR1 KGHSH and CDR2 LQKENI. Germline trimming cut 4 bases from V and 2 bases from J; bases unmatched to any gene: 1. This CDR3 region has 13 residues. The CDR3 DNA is TGTGCCAGCTCACTGGGACAGCAAGAGACCCAGTACTTC. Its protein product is CASSLGQQETQYF.

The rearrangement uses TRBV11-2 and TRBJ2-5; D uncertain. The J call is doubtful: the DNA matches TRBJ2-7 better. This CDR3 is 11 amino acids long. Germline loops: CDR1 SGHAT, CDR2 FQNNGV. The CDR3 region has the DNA TGTGCCAGCAGCCCGTCCTACGAGCAGTACTTC. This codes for CASSPSYEQYF.

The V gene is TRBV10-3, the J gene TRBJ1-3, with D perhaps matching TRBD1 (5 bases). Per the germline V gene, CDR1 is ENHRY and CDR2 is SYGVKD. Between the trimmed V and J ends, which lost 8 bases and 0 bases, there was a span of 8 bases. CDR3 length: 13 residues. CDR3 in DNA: TGTGCCATCGGGGGGACCTCTGGAAACACCATATATTTT. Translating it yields CAIGGTSGNTIYF.

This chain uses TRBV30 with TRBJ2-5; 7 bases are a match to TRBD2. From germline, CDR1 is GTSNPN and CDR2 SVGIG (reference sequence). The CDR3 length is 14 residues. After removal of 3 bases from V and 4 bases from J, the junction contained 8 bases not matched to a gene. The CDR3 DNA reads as TGTGCCTGGAGCAAAGCGGGGATTCGAGAGACCCAGTACTTC. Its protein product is CAWSKAGIRETQYF.

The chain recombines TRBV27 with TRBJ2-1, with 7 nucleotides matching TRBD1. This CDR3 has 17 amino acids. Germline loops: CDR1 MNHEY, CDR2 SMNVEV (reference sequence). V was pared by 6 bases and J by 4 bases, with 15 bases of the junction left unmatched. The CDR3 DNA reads TGTGCCAGCAGCCGCCAAAGAACAGGGGATATGTACAATGAGCAGTTCTTC. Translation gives CASSRQRTGDMYNEQFF.

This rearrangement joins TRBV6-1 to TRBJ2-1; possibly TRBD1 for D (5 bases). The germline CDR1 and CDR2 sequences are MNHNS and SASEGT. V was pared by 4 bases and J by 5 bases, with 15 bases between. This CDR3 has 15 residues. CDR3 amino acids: CASSVDSRRNNEQFF. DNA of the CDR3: TGTGCCAGCAGTGTAGACAGTCGAAGGAACAATGAGCAGTTCTTC.

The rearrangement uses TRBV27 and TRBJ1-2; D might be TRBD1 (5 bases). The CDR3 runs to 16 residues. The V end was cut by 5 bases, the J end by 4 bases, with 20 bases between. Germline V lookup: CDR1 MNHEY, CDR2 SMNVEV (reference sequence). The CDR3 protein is CASSAYPGPGLYGYTF. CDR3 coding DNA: TGTGCCAGCAGTGCATACCCCGGGCCAGGGCTCTATGGCTACACCTTC.